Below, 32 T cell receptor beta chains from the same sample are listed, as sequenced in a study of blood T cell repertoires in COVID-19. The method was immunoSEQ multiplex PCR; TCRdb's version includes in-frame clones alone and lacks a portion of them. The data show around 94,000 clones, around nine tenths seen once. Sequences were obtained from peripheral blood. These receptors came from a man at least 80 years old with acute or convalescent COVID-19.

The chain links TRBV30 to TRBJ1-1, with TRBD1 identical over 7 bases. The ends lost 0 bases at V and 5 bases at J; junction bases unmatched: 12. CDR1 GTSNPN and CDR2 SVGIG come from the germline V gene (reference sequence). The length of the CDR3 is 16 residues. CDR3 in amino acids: CAWSVRSGQRRTEAFF. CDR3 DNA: TGTGCCTGGAGTGTACGCTCGGGACAGCGGAGAACTGAAGCTTTCTTT.

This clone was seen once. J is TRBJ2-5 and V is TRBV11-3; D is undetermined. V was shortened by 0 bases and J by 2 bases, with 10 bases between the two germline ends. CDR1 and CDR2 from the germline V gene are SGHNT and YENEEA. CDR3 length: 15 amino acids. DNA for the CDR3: TGTGCCAGCAGCTTAGATGGGTCCAGGCAAGAGACCCAGTACTTC. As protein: CASSLDGSRQETQYF.

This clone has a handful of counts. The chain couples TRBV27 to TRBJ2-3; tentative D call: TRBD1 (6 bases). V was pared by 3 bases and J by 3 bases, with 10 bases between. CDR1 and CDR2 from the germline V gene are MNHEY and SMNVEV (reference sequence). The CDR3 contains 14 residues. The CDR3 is CASSLDRSTDTQYF. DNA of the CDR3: TGTGCCAGCAGTTTGGACAGATCAACAGATACGCAGTATTTT.

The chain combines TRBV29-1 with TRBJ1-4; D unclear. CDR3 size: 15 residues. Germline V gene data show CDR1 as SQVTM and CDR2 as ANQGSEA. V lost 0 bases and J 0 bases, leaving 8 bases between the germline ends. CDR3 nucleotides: TGCAGCGTTGAAGATCGGGTGGCAACTAATGAAAAACTGTTTTTT. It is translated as CSVEDRVATNEKLFF. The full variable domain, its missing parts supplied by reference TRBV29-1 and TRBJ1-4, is SAVISQKPSRDICQRGTSLTIQCQVDSQVTMMFWYRQQPGQSLTLIATANQGSEATYESGFVIDKFPISRPNLTFSTLTVSNMSPEDSSIYLCSVEDRVATNEKLFFGSGTQLSVL.

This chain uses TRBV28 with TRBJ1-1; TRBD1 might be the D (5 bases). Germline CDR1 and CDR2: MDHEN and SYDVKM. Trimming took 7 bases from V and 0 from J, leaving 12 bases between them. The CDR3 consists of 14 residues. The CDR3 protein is CASIIGTVNTEAFF. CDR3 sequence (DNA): TGTGCCAGCATAATAGGGACTGTGAACACTGAAGCTTTCTTT.

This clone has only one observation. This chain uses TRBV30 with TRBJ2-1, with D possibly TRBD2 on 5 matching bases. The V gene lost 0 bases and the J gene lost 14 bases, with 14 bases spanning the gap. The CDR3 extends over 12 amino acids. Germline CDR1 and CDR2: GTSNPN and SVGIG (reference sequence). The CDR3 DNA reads TGTGCCTGGAGTGTACTCAACGGGAATGAGTTCTTC. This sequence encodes CAWSVLNGNEFF.

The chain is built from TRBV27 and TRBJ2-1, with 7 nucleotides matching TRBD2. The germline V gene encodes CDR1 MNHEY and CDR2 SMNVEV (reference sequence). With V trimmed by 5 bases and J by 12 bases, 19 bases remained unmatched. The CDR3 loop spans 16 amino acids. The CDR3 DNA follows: TGTGCCAGCAGTCTTCGGGCGGGAGCCACTCGGGGACGGCAGTTCTTC. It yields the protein CASSLRAGATRGRQFF.

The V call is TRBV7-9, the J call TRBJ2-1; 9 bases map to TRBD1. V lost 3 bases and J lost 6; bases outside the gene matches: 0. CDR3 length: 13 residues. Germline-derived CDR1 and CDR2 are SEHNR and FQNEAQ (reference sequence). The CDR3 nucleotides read TGTGCCAGCAGCTTGGGACAGGGCAATGAGCAGTTCTTC. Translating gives CASSLGQGNEQFF.

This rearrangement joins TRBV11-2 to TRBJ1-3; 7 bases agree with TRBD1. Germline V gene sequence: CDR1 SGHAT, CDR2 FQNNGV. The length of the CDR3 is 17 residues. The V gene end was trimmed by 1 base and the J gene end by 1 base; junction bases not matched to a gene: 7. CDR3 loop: CASSLGTGVRSGNTIYF. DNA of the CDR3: TGTGCCAGCAGCTTAGGTACAGGGGTTAGATCTGGAAACACCATATATTTT.

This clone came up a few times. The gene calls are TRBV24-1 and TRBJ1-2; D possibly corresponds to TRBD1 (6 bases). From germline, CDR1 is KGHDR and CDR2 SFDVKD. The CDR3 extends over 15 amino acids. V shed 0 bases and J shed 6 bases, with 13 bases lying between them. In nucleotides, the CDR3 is TGTGCCACCAGTGATTTGGCTTGGGACATCAATGGCTACACCTTC. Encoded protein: CATSDLAWDINGYTF.

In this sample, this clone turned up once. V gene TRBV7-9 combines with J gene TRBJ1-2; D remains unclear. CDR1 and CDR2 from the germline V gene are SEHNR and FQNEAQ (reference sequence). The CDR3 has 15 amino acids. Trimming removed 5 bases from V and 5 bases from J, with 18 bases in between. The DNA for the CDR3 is TGTGCCAGCAGCGCTAGGACCGACTACCTTTATGGCTACACCTTC. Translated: CASSARTDYLYGYTF.

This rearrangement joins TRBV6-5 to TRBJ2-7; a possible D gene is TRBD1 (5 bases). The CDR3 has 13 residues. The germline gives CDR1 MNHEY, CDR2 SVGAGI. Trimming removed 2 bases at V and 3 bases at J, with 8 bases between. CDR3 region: CASSYRGGYEQYF. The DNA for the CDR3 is TGTGCCAGCAGTTACAGGGGCGGCTACGAGCAGTACTTC.

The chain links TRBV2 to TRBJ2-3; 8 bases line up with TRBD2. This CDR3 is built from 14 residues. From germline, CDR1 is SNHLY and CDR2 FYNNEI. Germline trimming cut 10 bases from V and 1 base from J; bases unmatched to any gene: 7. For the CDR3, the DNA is TGTGCCAACTCGCGGGGGGTCGGCACAGATACGCAGTATTTT. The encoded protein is CANSRGVGTDTQYF.

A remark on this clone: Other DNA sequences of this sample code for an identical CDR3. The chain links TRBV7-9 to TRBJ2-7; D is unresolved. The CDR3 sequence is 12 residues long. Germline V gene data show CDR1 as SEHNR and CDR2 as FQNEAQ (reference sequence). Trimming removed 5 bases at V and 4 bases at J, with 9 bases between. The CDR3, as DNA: TGTGCCAGCAGCCCGACCGGGTACGAGCAGTACTTC. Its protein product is CASSPTGYEQYF. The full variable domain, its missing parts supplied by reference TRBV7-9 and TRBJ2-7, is DTGVSQNPRHKITKRGQNVTFRCDPISEHNRLYWYRQTLGQGPEFLTYFQNEAQLEKSRLLSDRFSAERPKGSFSTLEIQRTEQGDSAMYLCASSPTGYEQYFGPGTRLTVT.

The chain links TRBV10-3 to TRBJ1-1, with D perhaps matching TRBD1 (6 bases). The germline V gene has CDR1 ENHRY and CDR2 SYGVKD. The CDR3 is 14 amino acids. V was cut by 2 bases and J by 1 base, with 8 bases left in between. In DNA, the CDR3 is TGTGCCATCAGTGAGGGGGGGGCGAACACTGAAGCTTTCTTT. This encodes CAISEGGANTEAFF.

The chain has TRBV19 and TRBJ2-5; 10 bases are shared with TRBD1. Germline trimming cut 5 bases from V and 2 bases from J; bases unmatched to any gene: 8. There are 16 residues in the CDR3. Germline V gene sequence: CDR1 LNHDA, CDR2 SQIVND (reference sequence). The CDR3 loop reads CASSPNPGQGQETQYF. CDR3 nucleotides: TGTGCCAGTAGTCCAAATCCGGGACAGGGGCAAGAGACCCAGTACTTC.

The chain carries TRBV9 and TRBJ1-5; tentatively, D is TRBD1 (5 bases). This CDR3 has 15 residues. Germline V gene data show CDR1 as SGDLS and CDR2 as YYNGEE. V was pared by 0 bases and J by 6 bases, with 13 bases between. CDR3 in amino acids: CASSVAGGESQPQHF. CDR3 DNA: TGTGCCAGCAGCGTAGCTGGAGGGGAAAGTCAGCCCCAGCATTTT.

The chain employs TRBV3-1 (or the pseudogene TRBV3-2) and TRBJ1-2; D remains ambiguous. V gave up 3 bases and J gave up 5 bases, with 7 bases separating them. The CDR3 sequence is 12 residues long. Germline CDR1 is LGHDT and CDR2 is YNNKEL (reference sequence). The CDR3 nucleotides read TGTGCCAGCAGCCATACGGTTTATGGCTACACCTTC. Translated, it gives CASSHTVYGYTF.

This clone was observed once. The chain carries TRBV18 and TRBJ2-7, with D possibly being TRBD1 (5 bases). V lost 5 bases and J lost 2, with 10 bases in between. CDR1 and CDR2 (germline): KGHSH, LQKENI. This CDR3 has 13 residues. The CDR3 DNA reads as TGTGCCAGCTCAGCGACAGAGGCCTACGAGCAGTACTTC. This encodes CASSATEAYEQYF.

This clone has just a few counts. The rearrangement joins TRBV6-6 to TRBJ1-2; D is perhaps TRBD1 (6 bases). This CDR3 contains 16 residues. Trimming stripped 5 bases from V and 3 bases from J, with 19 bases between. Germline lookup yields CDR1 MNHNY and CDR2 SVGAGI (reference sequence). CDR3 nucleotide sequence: TGTGCCAGCAGTCCCCGGAACAGGGTCAGGGACTATGGCTACACCTTC. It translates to CASSPRNRVRDYGYTF.

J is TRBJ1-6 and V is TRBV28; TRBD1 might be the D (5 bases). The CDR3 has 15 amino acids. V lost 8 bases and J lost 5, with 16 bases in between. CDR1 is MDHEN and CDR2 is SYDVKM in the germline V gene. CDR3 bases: TGTGCCAGCTATTCTCAGACAGCTAATAATTCACCCCTCCACTTT. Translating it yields CASYSQTANNSPLHF.

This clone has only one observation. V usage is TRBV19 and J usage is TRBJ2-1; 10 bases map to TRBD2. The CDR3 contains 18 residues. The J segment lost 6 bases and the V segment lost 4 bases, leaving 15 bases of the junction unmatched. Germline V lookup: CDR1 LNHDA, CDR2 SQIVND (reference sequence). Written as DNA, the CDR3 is TGTGCCAGTAGTAAATATGGCCCCCAAGCGGGAGGGCTCAATGAGCAGTTCTTC. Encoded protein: CASSKYGPQAGGLNEQFF.

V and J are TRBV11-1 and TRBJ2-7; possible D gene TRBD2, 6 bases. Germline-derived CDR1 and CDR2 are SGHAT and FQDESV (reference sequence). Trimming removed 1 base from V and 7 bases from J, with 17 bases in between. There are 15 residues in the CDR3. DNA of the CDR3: TGTGCCAGCAGCTTAGAAGGAGGGATCACGGGGGAGCAGTACTTC. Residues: CASSLEGGITGEQYF.

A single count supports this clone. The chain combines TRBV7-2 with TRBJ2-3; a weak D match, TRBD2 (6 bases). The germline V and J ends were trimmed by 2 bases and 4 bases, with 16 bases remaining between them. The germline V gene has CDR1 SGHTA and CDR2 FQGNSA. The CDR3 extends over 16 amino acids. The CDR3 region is CASSLRREIWADTQYF. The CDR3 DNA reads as TGTGCCAGCAGCTTAAGGAGGGAGATATGGGCAGATACGCAGTATTTT.

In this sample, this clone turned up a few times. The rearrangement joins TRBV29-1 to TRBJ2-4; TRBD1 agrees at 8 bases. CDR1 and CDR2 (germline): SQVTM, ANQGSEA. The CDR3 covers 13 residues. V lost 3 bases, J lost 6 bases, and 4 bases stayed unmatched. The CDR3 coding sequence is TGCAGCGTTGATGACAGGGGAAGAAACATTCAGTACTTC. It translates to CSVDDRGRNIQYF. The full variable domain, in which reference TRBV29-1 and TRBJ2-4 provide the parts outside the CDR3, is SAVISQKPSRDICQRGTSLTIQCQVDSQVTMMFWYRQQPGQSLTLIATANQGSEATYESGFVIDKFPISRPNLTFSTLTVSNMSPEDSSIYLCSVDDRGRNIQYFGAGTRLSVL.

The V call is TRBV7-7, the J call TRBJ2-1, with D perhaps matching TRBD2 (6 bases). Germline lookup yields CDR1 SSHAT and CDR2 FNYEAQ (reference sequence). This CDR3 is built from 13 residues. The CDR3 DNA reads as TGTGCTAGCTCGGAGGGACCCTACAATGAGCAGTTCTTC. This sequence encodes CASSEGPYNEQFF.

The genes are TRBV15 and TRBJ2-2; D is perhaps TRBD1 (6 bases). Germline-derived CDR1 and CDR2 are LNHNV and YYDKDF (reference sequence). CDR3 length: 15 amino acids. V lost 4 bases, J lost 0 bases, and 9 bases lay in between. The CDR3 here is CATSIGTPNTGELFF. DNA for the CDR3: TGTGCCACCAGCATAGGGACACCGAACACCGGGGAGCTGTTTTTT.

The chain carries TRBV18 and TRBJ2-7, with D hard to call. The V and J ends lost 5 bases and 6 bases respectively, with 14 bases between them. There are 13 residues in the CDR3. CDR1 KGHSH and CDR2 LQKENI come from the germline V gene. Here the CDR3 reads CASSLPAGPEQYF. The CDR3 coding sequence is TGTGCCAGCTCATTGCCCGCTGGGCCCGAGCAGTACTTC.

CDR3 sequence (DNA): TGTGCCAGCAGCCGGGACAGGGGTCACGAGCAGTACTTC. This sequence encodes CASSRDRGHEQYF. V gene TRBV11-1 combines with J gene TRBJ2-7, with 10 bases matching TRBD1. Losses at the gene ends were 5 bases for V and 5 bases for J; bases not matched to a gene: 3. The CDR3 runs 13 residues. CDR1 is SGHAT and CDR2 is FQDESV in the germline V gene (reference sequence).

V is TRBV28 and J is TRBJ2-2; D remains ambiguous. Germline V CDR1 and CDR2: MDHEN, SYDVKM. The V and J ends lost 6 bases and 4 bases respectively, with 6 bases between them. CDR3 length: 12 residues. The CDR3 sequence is CASRESTGELFF. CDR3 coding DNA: TGTGCCAGCAGAGAGAGCACCGGGGAGCTGTTTTTT. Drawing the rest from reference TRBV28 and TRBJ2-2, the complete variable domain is DVKVTQSSRYLVKRTGEKVFLECVQDMDHENMFWYRQDPGLGLRLIYFSYDVKMKEKGDIPEGYSVSREKKERFSLILESASTNQTSMYLCASRESTGELFFGEGSRLTVL.

DNA for the CDR3: TGTGCCAGCAGCGCGAGTAGGGGACAGGGAAGAAATGAGCAGTTCTTC. Translation: CASSASRGQGRNEQFF. This rearrangement joins TRBV11-2 to TRBJ2-1, with 9 bases aligning to TRBD1. Unmatched junction bases numbered 12, after V lost 5 bases and J lost 7 bases. In germline, CDR1 is SGHAT, CDR2 FQNNGV. This CDR3 has 16 residues. Supplemented by reference TRBV11-2 and TRBJ2-1, the full variable domain reads EAGVAQSPRYKIIEKRQSVAFWCNPISGHATLYWYQQILGQGPKLLIQFQNNGVVDDSQLPKDRFSAERLKGVDSTLKIQPAKLEDSAVYLCASSASRGQGRNEQFFGPGTRLTVL.

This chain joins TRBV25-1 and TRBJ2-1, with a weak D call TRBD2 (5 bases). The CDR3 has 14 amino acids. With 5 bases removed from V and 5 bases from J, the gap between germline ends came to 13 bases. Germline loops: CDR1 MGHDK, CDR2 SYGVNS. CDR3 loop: CASSTPGIHNEQFF. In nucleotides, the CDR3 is TGTGCCAGCAGTACCCCCGGGATCCACAATGAGCAGTTCTTC.